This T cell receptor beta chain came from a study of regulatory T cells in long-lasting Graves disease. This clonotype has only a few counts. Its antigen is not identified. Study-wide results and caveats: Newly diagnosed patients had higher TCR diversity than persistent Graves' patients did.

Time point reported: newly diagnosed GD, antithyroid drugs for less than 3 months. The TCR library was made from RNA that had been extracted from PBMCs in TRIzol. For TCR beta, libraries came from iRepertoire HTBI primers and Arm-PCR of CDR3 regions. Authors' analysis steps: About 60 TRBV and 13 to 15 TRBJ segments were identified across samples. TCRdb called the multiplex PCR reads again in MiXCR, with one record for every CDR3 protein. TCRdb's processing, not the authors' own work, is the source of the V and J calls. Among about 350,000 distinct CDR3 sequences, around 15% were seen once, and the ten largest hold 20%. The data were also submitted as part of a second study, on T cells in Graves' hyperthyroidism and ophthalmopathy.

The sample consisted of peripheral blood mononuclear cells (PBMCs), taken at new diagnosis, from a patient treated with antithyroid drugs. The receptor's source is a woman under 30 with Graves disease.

The CDR3 region has the DNA TGTGCCATCAGACAGAAGGGGGGGACTTCCTACAATGAGCAGTTCTTC. Its protein is CAIRQKGGTSYNEQFF. V and J are TRBV10-3 and TRBJ2-1, with D possibly being TRBD2 (7 bases). CDR1 is ENHRY, CDR2 SYGVKD, per germline. This CDR3 contains 16 residues. V was trimmed by 6 bases and J by 1 base, leaving 16 bases between them.